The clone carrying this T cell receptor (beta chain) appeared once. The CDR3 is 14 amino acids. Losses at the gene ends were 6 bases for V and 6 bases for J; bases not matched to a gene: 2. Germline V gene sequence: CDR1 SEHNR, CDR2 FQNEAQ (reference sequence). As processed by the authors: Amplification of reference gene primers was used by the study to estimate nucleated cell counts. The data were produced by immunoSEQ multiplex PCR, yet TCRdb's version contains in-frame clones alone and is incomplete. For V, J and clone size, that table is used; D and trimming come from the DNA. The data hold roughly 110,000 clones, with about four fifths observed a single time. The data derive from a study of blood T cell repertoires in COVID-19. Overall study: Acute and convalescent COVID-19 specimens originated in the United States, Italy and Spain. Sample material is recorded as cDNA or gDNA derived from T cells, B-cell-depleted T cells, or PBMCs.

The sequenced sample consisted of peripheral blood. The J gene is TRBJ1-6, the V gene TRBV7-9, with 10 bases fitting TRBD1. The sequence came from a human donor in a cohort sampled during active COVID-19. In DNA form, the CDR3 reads TGTGCCAGCAGTCGGACAGGGGGTAATTCACCCCTCCACTTT. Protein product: CASSRTGGNSPLHF.